Listed here are 17 T cell receptor beta chains from one sample, sequenced in a study of T-cell memory formation after mild COVID-19. TCRdb reanalysed the 5' RACE reads using MiXCR and keeps one entry per CDR3 protein. The sample contains about 350,000 distinct CDR3 sequences, around 28% of which appear only once. Sequenced material: PBMCs or a T cell subset sorted from them (not recorded which). Source of these receptors: an adult woman who had mild COVID-19 (a few samples of this study predate the infection). Cell type and time point are not known.

This clonotype was seen a few times. The V gene is TRBV12-3 or TRBV12-4, the J gene TRBJ1-6, with TRBD1 matching over 7 bases. The CDR3 sequence is 13 residues long. Unmatched junction bases numbered 3, after V lost 4 bases and J lost 9 bases. The CDR3 region has the DNA TGTGCCAGCAGTTCCCGGGACAGTTCACCCCTCCACTTT. This codes for CASSSRDSSPLHF.

In its sample, this clonotype was seen a few times. The chain is built from TRBV15 and TRBJ1-1; a weak D match, TRBD1 (6 bases). V lost 8 bases, J lost 5 bases, and 18 bases lay in between. CDR3 length equals 14 residues. Germline CDR1 and CDR2: LNHNV and YYDKDF (reference sequence). The CDR3 coding sequence is TGTGCCACCGCAAGAGGGGGGGTTGGGACTGAAGCTTTCTTT. It specifies CATARGGVGTEAFF.

The chain has TRBV30 and TRBJ1-2; D uncertain. CDR3 length: 12 residues. Germline-derived CDR1 and CDR2 are GTSNPN and SVGIG (reference sequence). V lost 2 bases, J lost 0 bases, and 4 bases lay in between. The CDR3 protein is CAWSNSNYGYTF. The CDR3 DNA reads as TGTGCCTGGAGTAACTCTAACTATGGCTACACCTTC. Complete variable domain (other parts from reference TRBV30 and TRBJ1-2): SQTIHQWPATLVQPVGSPLSLECTVEGTSNPNLYWYRQAAGRGLQLLFYSVGIGQISSEVPQNLSASRPQDRQFILSSKKLLLSDSGFYLCAWSNSNYGYTFGSGTRLTVV.

The J gene is TRBJ2-7, the V gene TRBV29-1, with a weak D call TRBD2 (5 bases). The CDR3 has 12 residues. The germline CDR1 and CDR2 sequences are SQVTM and ANQGSEA. Trimming pared 4 bases from V and 0 bases from J, leaving 7 bases between. CDR3 bases: TGCAGCGTTGGAGGGTTCTCCTACGAGCAGTACTTC. Its translation: CSVGGFSYEQYF.

The CDR3 here is CASSPYRASPYGYTF. The CDR3 DNA sequence: TGCGCCAGCAGCCCATACAGGGCCAGCCCCTATGGCTACACCTTC. This rearrangement joins TRBV5-1 to TRBJ1-2, with D possibly TRBD1 on 6 matching bases. The CDR3 loop spans 15 amino acids. Trimming cost V 4 bases and J 4 bases, with 17 bases left between them. From germline, CDR1 is SGHRS and CDR2 YFSETQ.

This clonotype was seen more than once but under ten times. This chain connects TRBV3-1 to TRBJ1-1; no definite D call. Trimming shortened V by 0 bases and J by 6 bases, and 8 bases separated the two germline ends. The CDR3 is made up of 13 amino acids. Germline V gene lookup returns CDR1 LGHDT and CDR2 YNNKEL (reference sequence). CDR3 in DNA: TGTGCCAGCAGCCAAGATGGGAGGTCTGAAGCTTTCTTT. It codes for CASSQDGRSEAFF.

The chain joins TRBV5-1 to TRBJ2-2; a possible D gene is TRBD1 (5 bases). In germline, CDR1 is SGHRS, CDR2 YFSETQ. CDR3 length equals 16 residues. The V and J ends lost 0 bases and 4 bases respectively, with 13 bases between them. CDR3 loop: CASSLGPGHSTGELFF. The CDR3, as DNA: TGCGCCAGCAGCTTGGGTCCAGGGCACAGCACCGGGGAGCTGTTTTTT.

This clonotype showed up many times. The rearrangement uses TRBV18 and TRBJ2-7; 11 bases match TRBD2. The V gene end was trimmed by 3 bases and the J gene end by 4 bases; junction bases not matched to a gene: 2. CDR1 and CDR2 (germline): KGHSH, LQKENI. CDR3 size: 14 residues. CDR3 DNA: TGTGCCAGCTCACCTAGCGGGGGGGCTTACGAGCAGTACTTC. Protein sequence: CASSPSGGAYEQYF.

In its sample, this clonotype was seen a few times. Germline is not matched at one junction end, which may reflect a read error. The chain combines TRBV5-1 with TRBJ1-1; possible D gene TRBD1, 5 bases. Germline V gene sequence: CDR1 SGHRS, CDR2 YFSETQ. The CDR3 covers 16 residues. The CDR3 DNA reads as TGCGCCAGCAGCCTAGCCCGCGCAGGGAAGAACTCTGAAGCTTTCTTT. Protein sequence: CASSLARAGKNSEAFF. Complete variable domain (other parts from reference TRBV5-1 and TRBJ1-1): KAGVTQTPRYLIKTRGQQVTLSCSPISGHRSVSWYQQTPGQGLQFLFEYFSETQRNKGNFPGRFSGRQFSNSRSEMNVSTLELGDSALYLCASSLARAGKNSEAFFGQGTRLTVV.

The table lists this clonotype with a few counts. V gene TRBV7-6 combines with J gene TRBJ1-3, with no clear D. Between the trimmed V and J ends, which lost 1 base and 2 bases, there was a span of 9 bases. In germline, CDR1 is SGHVS, CDR2 FNYEAQ. The CDR3 has 15 amino acids. In DNA form, the CDR3 reads TGTGCCAGCAGCTTAGGAAAGGCCCCTGGAAACACCATATATTTT. This translates into CASSLGKAPGNTIYF.

The sample holds many counts of this clonotype. The V gene is TRBV7-2, the J gene TRBJ1-5, with D unclear. V gave up 5 bases and J gave up 6 bases, with 17 bases separating them. The germline V gene encodes CDR1 SGHTA and CDR2 FQGNSA. This CDR3 is built from 15 residues. This chain's CDR3 is CASSIDGLTGQPQHF. The CDR3 nucleotides are TGTGCCAGCAGCATCGACGGACTAACGGGTCAGCCCCAGCATTTT.

This sequence joins TRBV5-1 and TRBJ2-3; no clear D. V was cut by 3 bases and J by 0 bases, with 8 bases left in between. The CDR3 is made up of 14 amino acids. Looked up from germline, CDR1 is SGHRS and CDR2 is YFSETQ. The CDR3 region has the DNA TGCGCCAGCAGCTCGACCCCTAGCACAGATACGCAGTATTTT. Amino acids: CASSSTPSTDTQYF.

This sequence joins TRBV12-3 or TRBV12-4 and TRBJ2-1; unclear D gene. The CDR3 length is 13 residues. Deletions cut 8 bases from V and 8 bases from J, with 16 bases between. CDR3 DNA: TGTGCCAGCTCTAGACCCTACAATGATGAGCAGTTCTTC. Translating it yields CASSRPYNDEQFF.

The gene calls are TRBV20-1 and TRBJ1-4; 12 bases agree with TRBD1. Germline CDR1 is DFQATT and CDR2 is SNEGSKA (reference sequence). CDR3 length equals 17 residues. V shed 5 bases and J 2 bases; nucleotides not matched to a gene: 9. The CDR3 reads CSARGTGGEGTNEKLFF. In DNA, the CDR3 is TGCAGTGCTCGTGGGACAGGGGGCGAAGGGACTAATGAAAAACTGTTTTTT.

This sequence joins TRBV12-3 or TRBV12-4 and TRBJ1-1, with D possibly being TRBD1 (5 bases). CDR3 length equals 15 residues. The V end was cut by 4 bases, the J end by 0 bases, with 12 bases between. CDR3 residues: CASSSHAGMNTEAFF. The CDR3 region has the DNA TGTGCCAGCAGTTCCCACGCAGGGATGAACACTGAAGCTTTCTTT.

This clonotype was observed a handful of times. J is TRBJ2-7 and V is TRBV2; TRBD2 agrees at 7 bases. Trimming removed 8 bases from V and 2 bases from J; junction bases left unmatched: 6. The germline gives CDR1 SNHLY, CDR2 FYNNEI. The CDR3 sequence is 13 residues long. The CDR3 loop is CASEGRGPYEQYF. The CDR3 bases are TGTGCCAGCGAAGGGAGGGGTCCCTACGAGCAGTACTTC.

V usage is TRBV5-1 and J usage is TRBJ2-2, with 10 bases identical to TRBD2. Germline V gives CDR1 SGHRS, CDR2 YFSETQ. The CDR3 loop spans 17 amino acids. The J segment lost 4 bases and the V segment lost 0 bases, leaving 6 bases of the junction unmatched. This CDR3 reads CASSLAASGSSTGELFF. CDR3 nucleotide sequence: TGCGCCAGCAGCTTGGCGGCTAGCGGGAGTAGCACCGGGGAGCTGTTTTTT.